This is a list of T cell receptor beta chains from one sample in a study of T cell responses to AZD1222 COVID-19 vaccine. The assay was immunoSEQ multiplex PCR, and TCRdb's table has in-frame clones only and misses some. The sample has 25,000 to 30,000 clones; roughly 78% are singletons. Material: peripheral blood, obtained on day 0 of AZD1222 vaccination. These receptors were taken from an adult in good health. CDR3s include the opening cysteine and the closing phenylalanine or tryptophan. Each record gives: V gene, clone size, J gene, D gene, CDR3 protein, CDR3 DNA. D genes are given only for firm matches. A row's size may be missing; if present it is once, few, many or a size class.

>TRBV27|NA|TRBJ1-6|NA
CASKAGPADNSPLHF
TGTGCCAGCAAAGCGGGCCCTGCGGACAATTCACCCCTCCACTTT
>TRBV9|NA|TRBJ2-7|TRBD2
CASSAVAGAYEQYF
TGTGCCAGCAGCGCGGTAGCGGGGGCCTACGAGCAGTACTTC
>TRBV11-2|once|TRBJ1-1|NA
CASSSTRGNTEAFF
TGTGCCAGCAGCTCGACCAGGGGTAACACTGAAGCTTTCTTT
>TRBV3-1/TRBV3-2|NA|TRBJ1-2|NA
CASSLQGRGNYGYTF
TGTGCCAGCAGCCTCCAAGGACGGGGGAACTATGGCTACACCTTC
>TRBV7-2|once|TRBJ2-2|NA
CASSSRVITNTGELFF
TGTGCCAGCAGCTCCAGGGTCATAACGAACACCGGGGAGCTGTTTTTT
>TRBV14|NA|TRBJ2-5|NA
CASSPRQQETQYF
TGTGCCAGCAGCCCCAGACAGCAAGAGACCCAGTACTTC
>TRBV27|NA|TRBJ1-6|NA
CASSSRGSSYNSPLHF
TGTGCCAGCAGTTCCCGAGGTAGCTCCTATAATTCACCCCTCCACTTT
>TRBV7-9|NA|TRBJ2-1|NA
CASSVYFFDRDENNEQFF
TGTGCCAGCAGCGTCTACTTCTTCGACCGGGACGAGAACAATGAGCAGTTCTTC
>TRBV18|NA|TRBJ2-3|TRBD2
CASSPISSGGRTDTQYF
TGTGCCAGCTCACCAATTTCTAGCGGGGGGCGCACAGATACGCAGTATTTT
>TRBV7-8|once|TRBJ1-5|NA
CASSLEDGSNQPQHF
TGTGCCAGCAGCTTAGAGGACGGATCAAATCAGCCCCAGCATTTT
>TRBV24-1|NA|TRBJ1-5|TRBD1
CATSGQADQPQHF
TGTGCCACTTCGGGACAGGCGGATCAGCCCCAGCATTTT
>TRBV2|NA|TRBJ2-1|TRBD2
CASSERPTSGRNEQFF
TGTGCCAGCAGTGAGAGGCCGACTAGCGGGAGAAATGAGCAGTTCTTC
>TRBV7-8|NA|TRBJ1-1|NA
CASSRYQGTRNMNTEAFF
TGTGCCAGCAGCCGATACCAGGGAACTCGAAATATGAACACTGAAGCTTTCTTT
>TRBV27|NA|TRBJ1-1|NA
CASSRSGTRELGTEAFF
TGTGCCAGCAGTAGATCCGGGACAAGGGAATTGGGCACTGAAGCTTTCTTT
>TRBV14|NA|TRBJ2-3|NA
CASSQGGEDTQYF
TGTGCCAGCAGCCAAGGTGGGGAGGATACGCAGTATTTT
>TRBV3-1/TRBV3-2|NA|TRBJ2-3|TRBD2
CASSRLAGVVADTQYF
TGTGCCAGCAGCAGACTAGCGGGAGTCGTAGCAGATACGCAGTATTTT
>TRBV3-1/TRBV3-2|few|TRBJ1-1|TRBD1
CASSQEGQGGKAFF
TGTGCCAGCAGCCAAGAAGGACAGGGAGGCAAAGCTTTCTTT
>TRBV7-2|few|TRBJ1-1|NA
CASSSNRNTEAFF
TGTGCCAGCAGCAGTAATAGGAACACTGAAGCTTTCTTT
>TRBV5-1|NA|TRBJ1-1|NA
CASSPGQSEAFF
TGCGCCAGCAGCCCCGGACAGAGTGAAGCTTTCTTT
>TRBV29-1|NA|TRBJ1-3|NA
CSVQGTGGNTIYF
TGCAGCGTTCAGGGGACGGGGGGAAACACCATATATTTT
>TRBV25-1|NA|TRBJ1-1|NA
CASSDETPPNTKAFF
TGTGCCAGCAGTGACGAGACGCCCCCGAACACTAAAGCTTTCTTT
>TRBV7-9|NA|TRBJ1-2|NA
CASSLGAEVYGYTF
TGTGCCAGCAGCTTAGGGGCCGAGGTCTATGGCTACACCTTC
>TRBV19|NA|TRBJ1-5|TRBD1
CASSVGQGVRQPQHF
TGTGCCAGTAGTGTCGGACAGGGTGTTCGTCAGCCCCAGCATTTT
>TRBV19|NA|TRBJ1-1|NA
CASSIDRPLNTEAFF
TGTGCCAGTAGTATAGACAGACCTTTGAACACTGAAGCTTTCTTT
>TRBV5-8|NA|TRBJ2-5|TRBD2
CASSLGLAGMLGETQYF
TGTGCCAGCAGCTTAGGACTAGCGGGCATGTTGGGAGAGACCCAGTACTTC
>TRBV7-8|few|TRBJ1-1|NA
CASSPSQGDVRTEAFF
TGTGCCAGCAGCCCATCCCAGGGAGATGTTCGCACTGAAGCTTTCTTT
>TRBV6-5|NA|TRBJ2-5|NA
CASIRYSLETQYF
TGTGCCAGCATAAGGTATAGCCTTGAGACCCAGTACTTC
>TRBV5-1|once|TRBJ1-1|NA
CASSSLVWGRTNTEAFF
TGCGCCAGCAGCTCATTAGTTTGGGGACGGACGAACACTGAAGCTTTCTTT
>TRBV7-9|NA|TRBJ1-5|TRBD1
CASSYGQASNQPQHF
TGTGCCAGCAGCTACGGACAGGCTAGCAATCAGCCCCAGCATTTT
>TRBV5-1|NA|TRBJ2-3|NA
CASSSGSTTDTQYF
TGCGCCAGCAGCTCCGGGAGTACGACAGATACGCAGTATTTT
>TRBV4-3|NA|TRBJ1-4|NA
CASRQQAGRNEKLFF
TGCGCCAGCAGACAACAAGCGGGCCGTAATGAAAAACTGTTTTTT
>TRBV12-3/TRBV12-4|NA|TRBJ1-5|NA
CASSNRRDQPQHF
TGTGCCAGCAGTAACCGCAGAGACCAGCCCCAGCATTTT
>TRBV18|NA|TRBJ1-1|NA
CASSLRVGGFVSNTEAFF
TGTGCCAGCTCACTCAGGGTGGGAGGCTTTGTGTCGAACACTGAAGCTTTCTTT
>TRBV7-2|NA|TRBJ2-1|TRBD2
CASSLGSGSLGEQFF
TGTGCCAGCAGCTTAGGTAGCGGGAGTCTTGGTGAGCAGTTCTTC
>TRBV6-5|NA|TRBJ2-3|TRBD2
CASASGGYADTQYF
TGTGCCAGCGCCTCGGGGGGTTACGCAGATACGCAGTATTTT
>TRBV11-3|NA|TRBJ2-4|TRBD2
CASSFPKERDMGIQYF
TGTGCCAGCAGCTTCCCTAAGGAGCGGGATATGGGCATTCAGTACTTC
>TRBV7-3|NA|TRBJ2-5|NA
CASSLGDFQETQYF
TGTGCCAGCAGCTTAGGGGACTTTCAAGAGACCCAGTACTTC
>TRBV2|NA|TRBJ1-4|NA
CASRQKVEKLFF
TGTGCCAGCAGACAGAAAGTTGAAAAACTGTTTTTT
>TRBV5-1|NA|TRBJ2-5|TRBD1
CASSSTGASQETQYF
TGCGCCAGCAGCTCCACAGGGGCGTCACAAGAGACCCAGTACTTC
>TRBV19|once|TRBJ1-6|TRBD1
CASHPATGDSYNSPLHF
TGTGCCAGTCACCCAGCAACAGGGGACTCCTATAATTCACCCCTCCACTTT
>TRBV21-1|few|TRBJ1-1|NA
CASSSPGDRMNTEAFF
TGTGCCAGCAGCAGCCCGGGGGACAGGATGAACACTGAAGCTTTCTTT
>TRBV19|NA|TRBJ2-6|NA
CASRSGQGANVLTF
TGTGCCAGTAGGTCTGGGCAGGGGGCCAACGTCCTGACTTTC
>TRBV4-1|NA|TRBJ1-1|NA
CASSQDLGNLNTEAFF
TGCGCCAGCAGCCAAGATCTTGGGAATCTGAACACTGAAGCTTTCTTT
>TRBV6-5|NA|TRBJ1-1|NA
CASSYDRNTEAFF
TGTGCCAGCAGTTACGACAGGAACACTGAAGCTTTCTTT
>TRBV6-2/TRBV6-3|NA|TRBJ2-3|TRBD1
CASSSQGQAGTDTQYF
TGTGCCAGCAGTTCCCAGGGACAGGCGGGCACAGATACGCAGTATTTT
>TRBV6-5|NA|TRBJ2-1|TRBD2
CARKHRGRDYNEQFF
TGTGCCAGGAAGCATCGCGGGAGGGACTACAATGAGCAGTTCTTC
>TRBV6-2/TRBV6-3|few|TRBJ1-2|TRBD1
CASSRTGDYGYTF
TGTGCCAGCAGCCGGACAGGGGACTATGGCTACACCTTC
>TRBV7-2|NA|TRBJ2-5|NA
CASSSGGGLETQYF
TGTGCCAGCAGCTCTGGGGGGGGCCTTGAGACCCAGTACTTC
>TRBV19|NA|TRBJ2-1|TRBD2
CASSRVREIRRTSGSREEQFF
TGTGCCAGTAGTAGGGTACGCGAGATCCGAAGAACTAGCGGGAGCCGCGAGGAGCAGTTCTTC
>TRBV15|NA|TRBJ1-5|NA
CATSKPNTYSNQPQHF
TGTGCCACCAGCAAGCCAAACACGTATAGCAATCAGCCCCAGCATTTT
>TRBV7-2|NA|TRBJ2-1|NA
CASSLEGWGDEQFF
TGTGCCAGCAGCTTAGAGGGGTGGGGAGATGAGCAGTTCTTC
>TRBV4-2|NA|TRBJ1-3|NA
CASSQDRGSSGNTIYF
TGTGCCAGCAGCCAAGATCGGGGCAGCTCTGGAAACACCATATATTTT
>TRBV6-6|NA|TRBJ1-1|NA
CASSSTGGTEAFF
TGTGCCAGCAGTTCGACTGGGGGGACTGAAGCTTTCTTT
>TRBV5-1|NA|TRBJ1-2|TRBD1
CASSQWTGGYGYTF
TGCGCCAGCAGCCAATGGACAGGCGGTTATGGCTACACCTTC
>TRBV7-6|NA|TRBJ2-1|TRBD2
CASSPGRASGGARNEQFF
TGTGCCAGCAGCCCCGGCCGGGCTAGCGGGGGGGCTCGGAATGAGCAGTTCTTC
>TRBV5-1|NA|TRBJ2-1|TRBD1
CASSPDRGLRNEQFF
TGCGCCAGCAGCCCGGACAGGGGGCTTCGAAATGAGCAGTTCTTC
>TRBV5-8|NA|TRBJ2-7|NA
CASSSTGISYEQYF
TGTGCCAGCAGCTCCACAGGGATTAGCTACGAGCAGTACTTC